The 17 T cell receptor beta chains given below trace back to one sample, sequenced in a study of Graves' ophthalmopathy and Graves' hyperthyroidism. Amplified material comprised TCR beta CDR3 regions derived from RNA transcripts. An opening RT-PCR round employed HTBI primers and preceded a second-round multiplex PCR. MiXCR, applied by TCRdb to the multiplex PCR reads, yields one record per CDR3 protein. The table has 340,000 or so distinct CDR3 sequences, 15% to 20% seen once. The sequencing sample was made of peripheral blood. These receptors came from an adult man with Graves' ophthalmopathy.

In this sample, this clonotype turned up many times. The gene calls are TRBV4-1 and TRBJ1-1; D call uncertain. Trimming removed 1 base at V and 4 bases at J, with 10 bases between. The CDR3 spans 14 residues. CDR1 is MGHRA, CDR2 YSYEKL, per germline. The CDR3 spells CASSQGEGSTEAFF. In DNA form, the CDR3 reads TGCGCCAGCAGCCAAGGGGAAGGAAGCACTGAAGCTTTCTTT.

Many counts were recorded for this clonotype. CDR3 loop: CASRWLGETQYF. CDR3 DNA sequence: TGTGCCTCCAGGTGGCTGGGGGAGACCCAGTACTTC. The chain joins TRBV30 to TRBJ2-5; no reliable D call. CDR1 is GTSNPN and CDR2 is SVGIG in the germline V gene (reference sequence). V was trimmed by 7 bases and J by 5 bases, leaving 14 bases between them. This CDR3 contains 12 residues. The whole variable domain, filled in from reference TRBV30 and TRBJ2-5, reads SQTIHQWPATLVQPVGSPLSLECTVEGTSNPNLYWYRQAAGRGLQLLFYSVGIGQISSEVPQNLSASRPQDRQFILSSKKLLLSDSGFYLCASRWLGETQYFGPGTRLLVL.

This clonotype was seen ten or more times. This chain links TRBV28 with TRBJ1-1, with D possibly matching TRBD1 (5 bases). V was cut by 6 bases and J by 1 base, with 21 bases left in between. The length of the CDR3 is 17 residues. The germline V gene encodes CDR1 MDHEN and CDR2 SYDVKM. This CDR3 is CASSSTARGRPNTEAFF. CDR3 DNA: TGTGCCAGCAGCTCTACCGCCCGGGGCAGACCGAACACTGAAGCTTTCTTT.

This clonotype was seen at least ten times. J is TRBJ2-2 and V is TRBV3-1; maybe TRBD2 (6 bases). The CDR3 totals 16 residues. Germline CDR1 LGHDT, CDR2 YNNKEL (reference sequence). The V gene lost 3 bases and the J gene lost 3 bases, with 14 bases spanning the gap. The CDR3 DNA reads as TGTGCCAGCAGCCAGACGGGTCCGGGGGACACCGGGGAGCTGTTTTTT. This gives the protein CASSQTGPGDTGELFF.

The rearrangement links TRBV28 to TRBJ1-2, with a weak D call TRBD1 (6 bases). From germline, CDR1 is MDHEN and CDR2 SYDVKM. CDR3 length: 13 residues. V dropped 8 bases and J dropped 7 bases, with 17 bases sitting between them. CDR3 DNA: TGTGCCAGCTACCCTCAGGGGATAGGTGGCTACACCTTC. It yields the protein CASYPQGIGGYTF.

In its sample, this clonotype was seen many times. The chain is built from TRBV20-1 and TRBJ2-7; 13 bases line up with TRBD2. CDR1 and CDR2 from the germline V gene are DFQATT and SNEGSKA (reference sequence). The CDR3 is made up of 14 amino acids. The junction had 4 bases not matched to a gene; V was cut back by 7 bases and J by 1 base. The CDR3 DNA sequence: TGCAGTGGGACTAGCGGGAGTCTATCCTACGAGCAGTACTTC. Residues: CSGTSGSLSYEQYF.

This clonotype was seen a few times. The V and J genes are TRBV4-1 and TRBJ1-2; 9 bases are shared with TRBD1. Germline lookup yields CDR1 MGHRA and CDR2 YSYEKL. This CDR3 is 16 amino acids long. Trimming at V came to 0 bases and at J to 5 bases, leaving 7 bases not matched to a gene. CDR3 bases: TGCGCCAGCAGCCAAGAACCCACAGGGGGCGAATATGGCTACACCTTC. Its translation: CASSQEPTGGEYGYTF.

This clonotype appeared many times. The chain couples TRBV20-1 to TRBJ1-2, with D possibly being TRBD1 (5 bases). The ends were cut back, 6 bases at V and 8 bases at J, with 22 bases in the middle. The CDR3 runs to 14 residues. The germline gives CDR1 DFQATT, CDR2 SNEGSKA (reference sequence). Here the CDR3 reads CSATLWGLARGYTF. CDR3 coding DNA: TGCAGTGCCACCCTCTGGGGCCTAGCAAGGGGCTACACCTTC.

Turning to this clonotype: A much larger clone lies one base from this, so it may be a read error. The chain uses TRBV4-1 and TRBJ1-6, with D unresolved. CDR3 length equals 19 residues. The germline gives CDR1 MGHRA, CDR2 YSYEKL. The CDR3: CAISPSSRHPNSYNSPLHF. Here the CDR3 DNA reads TGCGCCATCAGCCCAAGCAGCAGACACCCAAACTCCTATAATTCACCCCTCCACTTT.

On this clonotype: A much larger clonotype is one base distant, so this may be a read error. The V and J genes are TRBV20-1 and TRBJ2-7, with D perhaps being TRBD1 or TRBD2 (7 bases each). Germline lookup yields CDR1 DFQATT and CDR2 SNEGSKA (reference sequence). This CDR3 has 16 amino acids. V lost 5 bases and J lost 0, with 20 bases in between. Here the CDR3 reads CSAEGARGDYSYEQYF. The CDR3 coding sequence is TGCAGTGCTGAGGGGGCGCGTGGGGACTACTCCTACGAGCAGTACTTC.

V is TRBV28 and J is TRBJ2-5; TRBD2 aligns across 9 bases. The length of the CDR3 is 17 residues. Germline CDR1 is MDHEN and CDR2 is SYDVKM. V shed 4 bases and J 0 bases; nucleotides not matched to a gene: 9. CDR3 protein: CASSSRLAVGHQETQYF. The DNA for the CDR3 is TGTGCCAGCAGTTCAAGACTAGCGGTGGGGCACCAAGAGACCCAGTACTTC.

The table lists this clonotype with many counts. The CDR3 reads CASSRGQWSNQPQHF. As DNA, the CDR3 is TGTGCCAGCAGTCGTGGACAGTGGAGCAATCAGCCCCAGCATTTT. The chain employs TRBV6-2 or TRBV6-3 and TRBJ1-5, with D possibly being TRBD1 (6 bases). Trimming cost V 5 bases and J 1 base, with 12 bases left between them. The CDR3 contains 15 residues. CDR1 MNHEY and CDR2 SVGEGT come from the germline V gene.

This clonotype has ten or more counts. The V call is TRBV11-2, the J call TRBJ2-7; 7 bases agree with TRBD1. Germline V gene sequence: CDR1 SGHAT, CDR2 FQNNGV. J gave up 7 bases and V 3 bases, and 9 bases lay outside the gene matches. The CDR3 is made up of 14 amino acids. The CDR3, as DNA: TGTGCCAGCAGCTTCTCCGACAGGGCTCTTGAGCAGTACTTC. Translation gives CASSFSDRALEQYF.

The table lists this clonotype with a few counts. The rearrangement uses TRBV15 and TRBJ2-5; 12 bases fit TRBD2. This CDR3 comprises 14 residues. In germline, CDR1 is LNHNV, CDR2 YYDKDF (reference sequence). Trimming took 5 bases from V and 7 from J; bases not matched to a gene: 5. CDR3 coding DNA: TGTGCCACCAGCCTAGCGGGGGGGCCCTGGACCCAGTACTTC. Translation gives CATSLAGGPWTQYF.

The rearrangement links TRBV6-1 to TRBJ2-7, with D perhaps assigned TRBD1 or TRBD2 (5 bases each). Germline CDR1 reads MNHNS; CDR2 reads SASEGT. V dropped 8 bases and J dropped 6 bases, with 20 bases sitting between them. The CDR3 contains 14 residues. CDR3 protein: CASWGTNSPLEQYF. CDR3 in DNA: TGTGCCAGCTGGGGGACCAACAGCCCTCTCGAGCAGTACTTC.

This clonotype was seen many times. The chain uses TRBV27 and TRBJ2-5, with TRBD1 identical over 9 bases. The V gene's germline CDR1 is MNHEY and CDR2 SMNVEV (reference sequence). The V gene end was trimmed by 5 bases and the J gene end by 7 bases; junction bases not matched to a gene: 8. CDR3 length: 14 amino acids. The CDR3 reads CASSPQGQGRTQYF. In nucleotides, the CDR3 is TGTGCCAGCAGTCCACAGGGACAGGGAAGGACCCAGTACTTC.

There are many counts of this clonotype. The rearrangement links TRBV12-3 or TRBV12-4 to TRBJ1-1, with D uncertain. Trimming took off 0 bases at V and 4 bases at J, with 9 bases between the two ends. The CDR3 spans 14 residues. The chain's CDR3 is CASSLALSSTEAFF. Here the CDR3 DNA reads TGTGCCAGCAGTTTAGCGCTTAGTTCCACTGAAGCTTTCTTT.